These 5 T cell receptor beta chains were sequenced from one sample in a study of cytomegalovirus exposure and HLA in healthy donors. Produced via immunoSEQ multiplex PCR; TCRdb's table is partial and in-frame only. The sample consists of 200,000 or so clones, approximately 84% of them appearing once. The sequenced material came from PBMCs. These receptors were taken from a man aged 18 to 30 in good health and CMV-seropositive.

CDR3 nucleotide sequence: TGTGCTAGTGGCACGGGACAGGGGGCAAGTAGGGATGGCTACACCTTC. Its translation is CASGTGQGASRDGYTF. This rearrangement joins TRBV12-5 to TRBJ1-2; TRBD1 matches at 12 bases. Germline values: CDR1 LGHNT, CDR2 FRNRAP. V dropped 6 bases and J dropped 6; count of bases not matched to a gene: 11. The length of the CDR3 is 16 residues.

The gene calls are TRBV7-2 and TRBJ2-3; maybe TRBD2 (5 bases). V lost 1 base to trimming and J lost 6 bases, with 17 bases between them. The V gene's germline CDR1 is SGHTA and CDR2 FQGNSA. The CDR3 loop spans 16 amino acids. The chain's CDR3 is CASSLGWRGGADTQYF. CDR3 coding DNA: TGTGCCAGCAGCTTAGGTTGGCGCGGAGGAGCGGATACGCAGTATTTT.

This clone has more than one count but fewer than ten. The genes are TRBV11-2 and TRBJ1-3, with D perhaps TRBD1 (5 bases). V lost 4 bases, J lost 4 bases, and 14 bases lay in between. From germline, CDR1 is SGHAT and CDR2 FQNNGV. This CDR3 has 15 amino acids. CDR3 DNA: TGTGCCAGCAGCTCCGGGACTTTTAGGGGAAACACCATATATTTT. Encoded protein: CASSSGTFRGNTIYF.

DNA of the CDR3: TGTGCCAGCTCACCCGGTAGTGGACAGGGAAACGAGCAGTACTTC. Encoded protein: CASSPGSGQGNEQYF. The V call is TRBV18, the J call TRBJ2-7, with 8 nucleotides matching TRBD1. CDR1 and CDR2 (germline): KGHSH, LQKENI. V dropped 3 bases and J dropped 5; count of bases not matched to a gene: 9. The CDR3 length is 15 residues.

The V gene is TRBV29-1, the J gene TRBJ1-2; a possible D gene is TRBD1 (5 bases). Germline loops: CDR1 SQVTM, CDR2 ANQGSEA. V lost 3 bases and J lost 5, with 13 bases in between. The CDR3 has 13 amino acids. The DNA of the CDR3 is TGCAGCGTTGACTTTCCGGCAGGGTATGGCTACACCTTC. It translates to CSVDFPAGYGYTF.